Given below is one TCR beta chain in context. A much more abundant neighbour one base away suggests this may be a read error. The CDR3 covers 11 residues. Looked up from germline, CDR1 is SQVTM and CDR2 is ANQGSEA. The record originates from a study of T cells in Graves' hyperthyroidism and ophthalmopathy. Researchers amplified the TCR beta CDR3 regions from RNA transcripts. During a first-round RT-PCR of the TCR CDR3, the HTBI primer set was used. From the multiplex PCR reads, TCRdb called clonotypes with MiXCR, one entry per CDR3 protein. The profile shows about 350,000 distinct CDR3 sequences, 15% to 20% of them singletons.

V is TRBV29-1 and J is TRBJ1-2; no clear D gene. This sequence originates from a woman younger than 30 with Graves' hyperthyroidism. The sequenced sample consisted of blood. CDR3 in DNA: TGCAGCGTAAATAGTAACTATGGCTTCACCTTC. This sequence encodes CSVNSNYGFTF.